The clone carrying this T cell receptor (beta chain) was seen more than once but under ten times. The antigen is not known. Sorting of PBMCs yielded the CD4+ and CD8+ T cells. Following RNA extraction, reverse transcription yielded cDNA that acted as the sequencing template. Measured with immunoSEQ multiplex PCR; TCRdb has only the in-frame clones, and not every one. The sample lists hundreds of thousands of clones, about 60% occurring once. This entry is derived from a study of CD8+ T cells in alopecia areata. Study background: Tofacitinib therapy lasting 6 to 18 months was followed by 6 months off drug. Study results and caveats: Affected lesional scalp, above all in alopecia totalis/universalis, was more clonal than normal scalp.

The sequencing here drew on CD4+ T cells sorted from blood, taken at week 0. The receptor was derived from a human donor with alopecia areata.

CDR3 in DNA: TGTGCCAGTAGTTCCCTGGGACATCTCCTCTGGTACGAGCAGTACTTC. Amino acid sequence: CASSSLGHLLWYEQYF. The chain couples TRBV19 to TRBJ2-7, with D tentatively TRBD1 (6 bases). V shed 5 bases and J shed 4 bases, with 21 bases lying between them. This CDR3 is built from 16 residues. Germline-derived CDR1 and CDR2 are LNHDA and SQIVND (reference sequence).